The 11 T cell receptor beta chains below were found in one sample sequenced in a study of blood T cell repertoires in COVID-19 (dated by TCRdb to the early 2020s). Libraries were built with the immunoSEQ multiplex PCR assay. TCRdb obtained this table from immuneACCESS and retained in-frame rearrangements with V and J assigned. These tables miss some clones; where compared with another copy, unresolved V genes account for less than half of the shortfall, and the remainder is unexplained. Within this sample are 300,000 to 400,000 clones, with 88% of them counted one time only. Roughly 0.97% of the sample is in the top ten clones. Sequenced: PBMCs or T cells enriched from blood (not recorded which). The receptors were gathered from a woman aged 30 to 39 with acute COVID-19.

The J gene is TRBJ2-1, the V gene TRBV2; TRBD1 might be the D (5 bases). Germline values: CDR1 SNHLY, CDR2 FYNNEI. This CDR3 spans 12 amino acids. V lost 6 bases to trimming and J lost 8 bases, with 11 bases between them. The CDR3 spells CASRGRGYEQFF. CDR3 sequence (DNA): TGTGCCAGCAGGGGTAGGGGCTATGAGCAGTTCTTC.

The CDR3: CARSLVEGGTDTQYF. DNA of the CDR3: TGTGCCAGAAGCTTGGTAGAGGGAGGGACAGATACGCAGTATTTT. The V call is TRBV5-3, the J call TRBJ2-3; the match to TRBD2 covers 7 bases. TRBV5-3 has ORF status, its function being uncertain. V shed 0 bases and J 3 bases; nucleotides not matched to a gene: 4. The CDR3 length is 15 residues.

The count of this clone is one. The genes are TRBV5-1 and TRBJ1-4; TRBD1 might be the D (6 bases). Germline CDR1 SGHRS, CDR2 YFSETQ. This CDR3 is built from 14 residues. V lost 3 bases and J lost 8, with 14 bases in between. CDR3 protein: CASSSQGPIEKLFF. In nucleotides, the CDR3 is TGCGCCAGCAGCTCACAGGGTCCGATAGAAAAACTGTTTTTT.

The chain carries TRBV4-1 and TRBJ1-2; the D gene is possibly TRBD1 (6 bases). CDR3 size: 16 residues. CDR1 is MGHRA, CDR2 YSYEKL, per germline. The V end lost 0 bases, the J end lost 4 bases, and 15 bases lay between the germline ends. CDR3 protein: CASSQEEQGYGYGYTF. Here the CDR3 DNA reads TGCGCCAGCAGCCAAGAAGAACAGGGTTACGGCTATGGCTACACCTTC.

This chain connects TRBV7-3 to TRBJ2-2; 11 positions agree with TRBD1. Germline CDR1 is SGHTA and CDR2 is FQGTGA. The V gene end was trimmed by 2 bases and the J gene end by 8 bases; junction bases not matched to a gene: 7. The CDR3 length is 16 residues. The CDR3 region is CASSLYGTGGSGELFF. CDR3 coding DNA: TGTGCCAGCAGCTTATACGGGACAGGGGGTTCAGGGGAGCTGTTTTTT.

This rearrangement joins TRBV10-3 to TRBJ1-1; 9 nucleotides match TRBD1. Germline V CDR1 and CDR2: ENHRY, SYGVKD. The CDR3 has 18 residues. Trimming cost V 2 bases and J 0 bases; bases outside gene matches: 10. The CDR3 DNA is TGTGCCATCAGTGAGCGCACGGACAGGGGAATTATGAACACTGAAGCTTTCTTT. As protein: CAISERTDRGIMNTEAFF.

This clone was seen a handful of times. The genes are TRBV24-1 and TRBJ2-3; 13 positions agree with TRBD2. The CDR3 loop spans 20 amino acids. Trimming cost V 1 base and J 5 bases; bases outside gene matches: 14. CDR1 is KGHDR and CDR2 is SFDVKD in the germline V gene. DNA for the CDR3: TGTGCCACCAGTGATTTTTTACTAGCGGGGGGGCGAGTAAAGGAAGATACGCAGTATTTT. This encodes CATSDFLLAGGRVKEDTQYF.

This clone was observed a handful of times. Other DNA sequences in this sample translate to the same CDR3. The chain carries TRBV7-9 and TRBJ2-7; maybe TRBD1 (6 bases). The CDR3 covers 12 residues. V lost 5 bases and J 3 bases, leaving 8 bases between the germline ends. Germline V gives CDR1 SEHNR, CDR2 FQNEAQ (reference sequence). The CDR3 protein is CASSRGSYEQYF. CDR3 sequence (DNA): TGTGCCAGCAGCAGGGGGAGCTACGAGCAGTACTTC.

V is TRBV10-3 and J is TRBJ2-7, with 11 bases matching TRBD1. The CDR3 covers 13 residues. In germline, CDR1 is ENHRY, CDR2 SYGVKD. V was pared by 9 bases and J by 3 bases, with 4 bases of the junction left unmatched. The CDR3 sequence: CAIAGTGGYEQYF. The DNA of the CDR3 is TGTGCCATAGCCGGGACAGGGGGCTACGAGCAGTACTTC.

The chain employs TRBV6-5 and TRBJ1-6; D is unresolved. The germline gives CDR1 MNHEY, CDR2 SVGAGI. Trimming removed 10 bases from V and 11 bases from J, with 18 bases in between. The CDR3 runs 13 residues. This CDR3 reads CATEFETGTPLHF. CDR3 nucleotide sequence: TGTGCCACCGAGTTCGAAACGGGAACACCCCTCCACTTT.

This sequence joins TRBV6-1 and TRBJ1-4, with D possibly matching TRBD1 (5 bases). V gave up 2 bases and J gave up 5 bases, with 12 bases separating them. In germline, CDR1 is MNHNS, CDR2 SASEGT. This CDR3 spans 15 amino acids. CDR3 region: CASSESQGGNEKLFF. Here the CDR3 DNA reads TGTGCCAGCAGTGAAAGTCAGGGTGGAAATGAAAAACTGTTTTTT.